This entry lists 6 T cell receptor beta chains sequenced from one sample in a study of shared clonotypes between healthy human individuals (dated by TCRdb to 2018 to 2021). The library relied on the immunoSEQ multiplex PCR assay. TCRdb took this table from immuneACCESS and kept in-frame rearrangements with V and J called. Such tables lack part of the clones; where checked against another copy, unresolved V genes explain under half of the gap, and the rest is unexplained. Present in this sample are over 2 million clones, 95% of which were seen just once. The biggest ten clones account for 0.1% to 0.15% of the sample. What was sequenced was naive CD4+ T cells sorted from blood. What this sample's cell subset or site label stands for: CD45RA+ positively selected. The receptors come from a man between 18 and 35 years old in good health.

V usage is TRBV7-9 and J usage is TRBJ2-1, with D tentatively TRBD2 (5 bases). The CDR3 is 16 amino acids. The V gene's germline CDR1 is SEHNR and CDR2 FQNEAQ (reference sequence). Trimming cost V 2 bases and J 0 bases, with 11 bases left between them. CDR3 DNA sequence: TGTGCCAGCAGCTTAAGTCTAGCCGTCTCCTACAATGAGCAGTTCTTC. It is translated as CASSLSLAVSYNEQFF.

The V gene is TRBV10-3, the J gene TRBJ2-1; TRBD2 matches at 12 bases. There are 15 residues in the CDR3. J gave up 6 bases and V 2 bases, and 2 bases lay outside the gene matches. Per the germline V gene, CDR1 is ENHRY and CDR2 is SYGVKD. The CDR3 nucleotides read TGTGCCATCAGTGAGCAGGGACTAGCGGGCAATGAGCAGTTCTTC. Residues: CAISEQGLAGNEQFF.

The genes are TRBV6-5 and TRBJ1-6; D is possibly TRBD1 (5 bases). The V gene's germline CDR1 is MNHEY and CDR2 SVGAGI. The CDR3 has 15 residues. The V and J ends lost 7 bases and 0 bases respectively, with 10 bases between them. The CDR3 DNA is TGTGCCAGCATGCGACAGAGCTCCTATAATTCACCCCTCCACTTT. This codes for CASMRQSSYNSPLHF.

The gene calls are TRBV27 and TRBJ2-1; TRBD2 might be the D (7 bases). V was shortened by 4 bases and J by 6 bases, with 13 bases between the two germline ends. CDR3 length: 14 residues. CDR1 is MNHEY, CDR2 SMNVEV, per germline (reference sequence). CDR3 loop: CASSSRGGTNEQFF. The CDR3 nucleotides are TGTGCCAGCAGTTCTAGGGGGGGAACCAATGAGCAGTTCTTC.

The chain employs TRBV7-9 and TRBJ2-5; unclear D gene. The germline CDR1 and CDR2 sequences are SEHNR and FQNEAQ (reference sequence). Trimming left V 2 bases short and J 2 bases short, with 12 bases between. The CDR3 is 15 residues long. The CDR3 nucleotides read TGTGCCAGCAGCTTAAGCAGAAGTTTACAAGAGACCCAGTACTTC. Residues: CASSLSRSLQETQYF. Filled out from reference TRBV7-9 and TRBJ2-5, the complete variable domain reads DTGVSQNPRHKITKRGQNVTFRCDPISEHNRLYWYRQTLGQGPEFLTYFQNEAQLEKSRLLSDRFSAERPKGSFSTLEIQRTEQGDSAMYLCASSLSRSLQETQYFGPGTRLLVL.

The rearrangement links TRBV15 to TRBJ1-5, with a possible D match to TRBD1 (5 bases). The V gene's germline CDR1 is LNHNV and CDR2 YYDKDF (reference sequence). Trimming left V 6 bases short and J 7 bases short, with 16 bases between. This CDR3 contains 14 residues. CDR3 region: CATSPFQGIQPQHF. The DNA of the CDR3 is TGTGCCACCAGTCCGTTCCAGGGTATCCAGCCCCAGCATTTT.